This T cell receptor beta chain was identified in a study of CD4 T cells in relation to SARS-CoV-2 and coronaviruses. Before the COVID-19 pandemic, during about 2011-2019, CD4+ T cells were taken from unexposed donors. Study-wide results and limits: Crossreactivity was assessed only for spike protein, not other viral proteins. No donor gave both pre-pandemic and post-infection samples.

CDR1 is MNHEY, CDR2 SVGAGI, per germline. The CDR3 totals 15 residues. Trimming took 0 bases from V and 4 from J, leaving 13 bases between them. Clones were sequenced by immunoSEQ multiplex PCR, and TCRdb holds only the in-frame ones, with some missing. The sample lists around 62,000 clones; over 90% were seen once. Concerning this clone itself: Its antigen is undetermined.

The rearrangement joins TRBV6-5 to TRBJ2-7, with D possibly TRBD2 on 6 matching bases. The sample comprised naive CD4+ T cells from PBMCs. Subset reported: naive CD4+ T cells isolated by negative enrichment. This clonotype was sampled from a human donor in good health. The CDR3 protein is CASSYSLGGGYEQYF. The DNA for the CDR3 is TGTGCCAGCAGTTACTCCTTGGGAGGTGGGTACGAGCAGTACTTC.